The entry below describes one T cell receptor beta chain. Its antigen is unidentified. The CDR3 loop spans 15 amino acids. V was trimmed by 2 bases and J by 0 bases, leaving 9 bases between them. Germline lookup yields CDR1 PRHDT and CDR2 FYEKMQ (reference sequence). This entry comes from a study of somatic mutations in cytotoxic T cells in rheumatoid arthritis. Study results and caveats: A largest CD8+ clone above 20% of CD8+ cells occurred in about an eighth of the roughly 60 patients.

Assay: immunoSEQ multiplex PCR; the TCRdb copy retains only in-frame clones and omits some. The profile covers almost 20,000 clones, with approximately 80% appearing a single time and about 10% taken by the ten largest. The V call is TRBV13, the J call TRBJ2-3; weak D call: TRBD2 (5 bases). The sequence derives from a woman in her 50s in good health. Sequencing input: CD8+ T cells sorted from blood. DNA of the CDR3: TGTGCCAGCAGCTTAAGGACTCTTAGCACAGATACGCAGTATTTT. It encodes CASSLRTLSTDTQYF.